A selection of T cell receptor beta chains follows, all from one sample in a study of long-term antiretroviral therapy in people with HIV. The method was immunoSEQ multiplex PCR; TCRdb's version includes in-frame clones alone and lacks a portion of them. The top ten hold 3% to 4% of the sample, which has roughly 30,000 clones, 80% to 90% seen once. The specimen was unsorted PBMCs, collected 0.8 years before starting antiretroviral therapy. The source of these receptors is a man aged 18 to 29 with HIV. The CDR3 runs from the conserved cysteine through the conserved F or W. A D gene is named only where the DNA matches it firmly. Only part of the rows carry a size: once, few, many, or a class if the clone is expanded.

D: NA; V: TRBV10-3; size: NA; J: TRBJ1-1; DNA: TGTGCCATCAGTCCTGACTGGAACACTGAAGCTTTCTTT; CDR3: CAISPDWNTEAFF
D: NA; V: TRBV30; size: NA; J: TRBJ2-7; DNA: TGTGCCTGGTCTGCCGGTTTGGACGAGCAGTACTTC; CDR3: CAWSAGLDEQYF
D: NA; V: TRBV4-2; size: NA; J: TRBJ1-1; DNA: TGTGCCAGCAGCCAAGAGATTCGAGGTATCAACACTGAAGCTTTCTTT; CDR3: CASSQEIRGINTEAFF
D: TRBD1; V: TRBV18; size: NA; J: TRBJ2-7; DNA: TGTGCCAGCTCACGGACAGGGGAGGGCGAGCAGTACTTC; CDR3: CASSRTGEGEQYF
D: NA; V: TRBV5-8; size: NA; J: TRBJ2-7; DNA: TGTGCCAGCAGCTTTAAAGTCAGGGACGAGCAGTACTTC; CDR3: CASSFKVRDEQYF
D: NA; V: TRBV29-1; size: NA; J: TRBJ1-4; DNA: TGCAGCGTTGAACACCAGGGTGGTGAAAAACTGTTTTTT; CDR3: CSVEHQGGEKLFF
D: NA; V: TRBV5-6; size: NA; J: TRBJ2-3; DNA: TGTGCCAGCAGCTTGATACCTACTAGCACAGATACGCAGTATTTT; CDR3: CASSLIPTSTDTQYF
D: NA; V: TRBV6-1; size: NA; J: TRBJ1-5; DNA: TGTGCCAGCAGTGAACATATGGGTTCCCCCAATCAGCCCCAGCATTTT; CDR3: CASSEHMGSPNQPQHF
D: NA; V: TRBV7-9; size: NA; J: TRBJ2-3; DNA: TGTGCCAGCAGCTTACCAGCGCCTAGCACAGATACGCAGTATTTT; CDR3: CASSLPAPSTDTQYF
D: NA; V: TRBV5-1; size: NA; J: TRBJ2-2; DNA: TGCGCCAGCAGCTTGTATCAACCCGGGGAGCTGTTTTTT; CDR3: CASSLYQPGELFF
D: TRBD2; V: TRBV6-5; size: NA; J: TRBJ2-1; DNA: TGTGCCAGCAGGCAACTAGCGGGAGAAGGAGATGAGCAGTTCTTC; CDR3: CASRQLAGEGDEQFF
D: NA; V: TRBV30; size: NA; J: TRBJ2-1; DNA: TGTGCCTTCTGGTCCTACAATGAGCAGTTCTTC; CDR3: CAFWSYNEQFF
D: TRBD2; V: TRBV2; size: once; J: TRBJ2-5; DNA: TGTGCCAGCAGGACGGGCCTAGCGGGGCAAGAGACCCAGTACTTC; CDR3: CASRTGLAGQETQYF
D: NA; V: TRBV18; size: NA; J: TRBJ2-3; DNA: TGTGCCAGCGCCTGGGACGGGGGTAGCACAGATACGCAGTATTTT; CDR3: CASAWDGGSTDTQYF
D: NA; V: TRBV18; size: NA; J: TRBJ2-1; DNA: TGTGCCAGCTCACAGGAGCGGACGGGCTACAATGAGCAGTTCTTC; CDR3: CASSQERTGYNEQFF
D: NA; V: TRBV30; size: once; J: TRBJ1-3; DNA: TGTGCCTGGAGTAGGGGGTCTGGAAACACCATATATTTT; CDR3: CAWSRGSGNTIYF
D: NA; V: TRBV5-6; size: NA; J: TRBJ2-3; DNA: TGTGCCAGTAAGGGGGCAGATACGCAGTATTTT; CDR3: CASKGADTQYF
D: NA; V: TRBV7-9; size: NA; J: TRBJ1-2; DNA: TGTGCCAGCAGCGCCCGGACACCGGGGGGCTACACCTTC; CDR3: CASSARTPGGYTF
D: NA; V: TRBV10-2; size: NA; J: TRBJ1-5; DNA: TGCGCCAGCAGTGAGGGGGGTGGGCAGCCCCAGCATTTT; CDR3: CASSEGGGQPQHF
D: NA; V: TRBV4-1; size: NA; J: TRBJ1-1; DNA: TGCGCCAGCAGCCACCCCGACAGGATCCTGGGGACTGAAGCTTTCTTT; CDR3: CASSHPDRILGTEAFF
D: NA; V: TRBV12-5; size: once; J: TRBJ1-2; DNA: TGTGCTAGTTCCCGAGGAGCCGCTAACTATGGCTACACCTTC; CDR3: CASSRGAANYGYTF
D: TRBD1; V: TRBV5-6; size: NA; J: TRBJ2-5; DNA: TGTGCCAGCAGCCGTATAACACAGGGGGGTGAGACCCAGTACTTC; CDR3: CASSRITQGGETQYF
D: NA; V: TRBV9; size: NA; J: TRBJ2-5; DNA: TGTGCCAGCAGCGTAGAGGGTTTTGACCAAGAGACCCAGTACTTC; CDR3: CASSVEGFDQETQYF
D: TRBD1; V: TRBV7-2; size: NA; J: TRBJ1-1; DNA: TGTGCCAGCAGCTTAGCGACAGGGAGCGCCACTGAAGCTTTCTTT; CDR3: CASSLATGSATEAFF
D: NA; V: TRBV18; size: NA; J: TRBJ2-5; DNA: TGTGCCAGCTCCCCATCTGACGCGACCCAGTACTTC; CDR3: CASSPSDATQYF